This record concerns one T cell receptor beta chain sequence. Its antigen is unidentified. Relative to the germline gene, one junction end is altered; a read error may explain this. TCRdb reprocessed the multiplex PCR reads with MiXCR, giving one entry per CDR3 protein. The sample records roughly 110,000 distinct CDR3 sequences, less than 40% being singletons. The sample belongs to a study of breast tumors, draining lymph nodes, adjacent tissues. Germline V lookup: CDR1 SGHVS, CDR2 FQNEAQ. The CDR3 has 13 amino acids. Study results and caveats: Tumor and nontumor repertoires were significantly more similar in luminal-like than in basal-like breast cancer. Findings are consistent with lymph node origin and intratumoral expansion of most tumor T cells.

Axillary draining lymph nodes of breast cancer patients supplied the node samples. This receptor was obtained from a female donor with breast cancer. Some clones in this sample may be carry-over from other donors' samples. The sample consisted of axillary lymph node tissue. This chain uses TRBV7-8 with TRBJ2-7; 7 bases are shared with TRBD1. CDR3 protein: CASSPRGSYEQYF. As DNA, the CDR3 is TGCGCCAGCAGCCCCAGGGGGTCCTACGAGCAGTACTTC.